This TCR beta chain was obtained from a study of shared clonotypes between healthy human individuals (dated by TCRdb to about 2020). Regarding the research as a whole: Three men and a couple of women, aged 18 to 49 years, made up the cohort. Different laboratories and diverse techniques were used to prepare libraries and sequence TCR repertoires, to increase sequencing depth and limit assay-specific biases. Between about 0.8 and 9 billion PBMCs per donor were obtained by leukapheresis. To estimate repertoire size and how much clonotypes are shared between individuals, the study performed deep sequencing of blood TCR repertoires from five healthy adults. For each donor, CD4 naive and CD4 memory were each run on three plates, CD8 naive on two plates, and CD8 memory on one plate. The investigation overall reported the following: Because the study included a small number of donors, the genetic and exposure-history diversity represented was limited. Sharing across a few donors was observed for about 5% of naive CD4, about 4% of naive CD8, 2% to 2.5% of memory CD4, and about 0.4% of memory CD8 clonotypes. Based on pairwise subsampling, the degree of clonotype sharing among donors was expected to be affected by sequencing depth. Higher generation probabilities were observed for clonotypes shared by all four sorted-subset donors than for non-shared clonotypes. Estimated clonotype richness was generally larger for naive than for memory subsets. Incomplete sequencing was indicated by rarefaction of sorted-subset datasets, despite the large sequencing depth. Sampling was restricted to blood, and TCR repertoires in tissue are likely to differ from TCR repertoires in blood.

Including the terminal cysteine and phenylalanine, the CDR3 comprises 15 residues. Only the CDR3 part of the read is kept: 45 bases, read in frame from the first base. From V the trimming removes 2 bases and from J it removes 4 bases, while the gene matches leave 4 bases of the junction unaccounted for. CDR1 and CDR2, per the germline V gene, are SGHRS and YFSETQ. The donors were healthy, HIV-negative adults who had no recently reported acute infections or vaccinations. Every donor was a Caucasian adult residing in Nashville, Tennessee, USA. CD4+ T cells were enriched through magnetic negative selection, after which naive cells were positively selected on CD45RA and the remaining negative fraction served as the memory subset. After blood collection by leukapheresis, PBMCs were isolated using Ficoll-Histopaque density gradient centrifugation and then cryopreserved in the vapor phase of liquid nitrogen. Purity and quantity of every magnetically sorted T cell population were checked by analytical flow cytometry. Genomic DNA was isolated from each sorted fraction and quantified by UV absorbance on a Nanodrop 2000c.

Comment on this clone: No cognate antigen has been identified for it. Base qualities were left out, and no much larger clone turns up one base away.

TCR CDR3 regions were amplified from genomic DNA by multiplex PCR using the deep immunoSEQ assay. For each cell subset, the extracted genomic DNA was distributed evenly across all wells of several immunoSEQ 96-well plates, and each plate served as one replicate. For sorted subsets, approximately 200 ng of genomic DNA, equivalent to 25,000 to 30,000 T cell genomes, went into each replicate PCR. The purified libraries were quantified using a Qubit 3.0 fluorometer, sized with a Bioanalyzer 2100, and then quantified again using the KAPA Library Quantification kit. A separate single-read 150-cycle Illumina NextSeq 550 flow cell was used to sequence each immunoSEQ 96-well plate. Per the original workflow: The immunoSEQ output contained only junctional sequences without quality scores, so filtering could not match that applied to full-length reads. Sequences were annotated with PyIR, a Python wrapper for IgBLAST v1.9, using IMGT germline references to assign V/J genes and CDR3. Reads were filtered out if the reads had weak V/J assignments (E-value above 1e-6), no CDR3, stop codons, out-of-frame junctions, or ambiguous translated residues. A V3J clonotype was defined by an identical inferred V gene, J gene, and CDR3 amino acid sequence. Percentage overlap between repertoires was calculated by dividing the number of shared unique clonotypes by the size of the smaller repertoire. RTK rarefaction, the Chao1 estimator, and Recon v2.1 estimates of unobserved clonotypes were used to assess repertoire richness. Generation probabilities were computed with OLGA for all TCRbeta clonotypes obtained by the gDNA method from a few donors. TCRdb stores this immuneACCESS table with in-frame sequences only. Part of the clones is absent; in the studies checked, under half of the shortfall reflects unresolved V genes, and no reason is known for the rest. Clone size and the V and J calls come from that table; the DNA yielded D and trimming. The sample table contains approximately 2.3 million clones; only one count was recorded for 85% to 95% of them. The ten biggest clones cover around 0.4% of the sample.

Material: naive CD4+ T cells from PBMCs. This sample's cell subset or site label indicates: CD45RA+ positively selected. This sequence originates from a man between 18 and 29 years old in good health. Some clones in this sample may be carry-over from other donors' samples. The chain was built from TRBV5-1 and TRBJ2-2, with 8 bases in between that match TRBD2. The base sequence is TGCGCCAGCAGCTTAGCGGGAGTCTTCACCGGGGAGCTGTTTTTT. This gives the protein CASSLAGVFTGELFF.